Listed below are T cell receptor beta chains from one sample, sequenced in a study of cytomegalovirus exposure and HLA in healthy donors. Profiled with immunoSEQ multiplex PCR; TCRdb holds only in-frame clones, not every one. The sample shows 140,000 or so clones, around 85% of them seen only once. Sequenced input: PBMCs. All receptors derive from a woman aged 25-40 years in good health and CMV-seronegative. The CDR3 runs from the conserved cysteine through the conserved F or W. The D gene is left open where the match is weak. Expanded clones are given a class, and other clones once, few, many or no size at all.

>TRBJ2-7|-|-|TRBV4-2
CASSHTAGAREQYF
TGTGCCAGCAGCCATACGGCAGGGGCGAGGGAGCAGTACTTC
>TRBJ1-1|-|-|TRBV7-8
CASSLIQDSTEAFF
TGTGCCAGCAGCTTAATTCAGGACAGCACTGAAGCTTTCTTT
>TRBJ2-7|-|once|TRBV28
CASSRKGVNRSYEQYF
TGTGCCAGCAGCAGAAAAGGGGTAAATCGCTCCTACGAGCAGTACTTC
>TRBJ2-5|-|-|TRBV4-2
CASSQAGGWQETQYF
TGTGCCAGCAGCCAAGCCGGGGGATGGCAAGAGACCCAGTACTTC
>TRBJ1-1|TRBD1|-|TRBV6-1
CASSEAGQGDTEAFF
TGTGCCAGCAGTGAAGCGGGACAGGGGGACACTGAAGCTTTCTTT
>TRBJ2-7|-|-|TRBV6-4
CASSDVGGRSEQYF
TGTGCCAGCAGTGACGTCGGGGGGCGAAGCGAGCAGTACTTC
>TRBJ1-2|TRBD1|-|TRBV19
CASSTRQGWGYTF
TGTGCCAGTAGTACCCGACAGGGCTGGGGCTACACCTTC
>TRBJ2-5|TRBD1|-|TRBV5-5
CASSWDREETQYF
TGTGCCAGCAGCTGGGACAGGGAGGAGACCCAGTACTTC
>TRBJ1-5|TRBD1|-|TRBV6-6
CASSYLTGGNQPQHF
TGTGCCAGCAGTTACTTGACAGGGGGCAATCAGCCCCAGCATTTT
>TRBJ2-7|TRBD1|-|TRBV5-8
CASSSSSGTGVYEQYF
TGTGCCAGCAGCTCGAGTTCTGGGACAGGAGTCTACGAGCAGTACTTC
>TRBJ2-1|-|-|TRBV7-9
CASSLVLEGTEQFF
TGTGCCAGCAGCTTAGTATTGGAGGGGACGGAGCAGTTCTTC
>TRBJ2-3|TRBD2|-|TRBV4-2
CASSQVTSGRADTQYF
TGTGCCAGCAGCCAAGTCACTAGCGGGAGGGCAGATACGCAGTATTTT
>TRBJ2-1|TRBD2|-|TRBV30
CAWSAGTSGGHSYNEQFF
TGTGCCTGGAGCGCCGGGACTAGCGGGGGACACTCCTACAATGAGCAGTTCTTC
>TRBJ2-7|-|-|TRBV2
CASREQGGPYEQYF
TGTGCCAGCAGAGAGCAGGGGGGTCCCTACGAGCAGTACTTC
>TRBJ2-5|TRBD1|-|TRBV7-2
CASSLATGDQYF
TGTGCCAGCAGCTTAGCGACAGGGGATCAGTACTTC
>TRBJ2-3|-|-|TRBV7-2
CASSLARGTDTQYF
TGTGCCAGCAGCTTAGCGAGGGGCACAGATACGCAGTATTTT
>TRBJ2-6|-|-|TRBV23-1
CASGEPRGASGANVLTF
TGCGCCAGCGGAGAGCCTCGCGGGGCATCTGGGGCCAACGTCCTGACTTTC
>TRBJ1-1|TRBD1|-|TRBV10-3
CAISQGQGPRQAFF
TGTGCCATCAGCCAAGGACAGGGACCCCGGCAGGCTTTCTTT
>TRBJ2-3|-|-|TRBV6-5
CASSWDSRTSDTQYF
TGTGCCAGCAGCTGGGACTCCCGCACGTCAGATACGCAGTATTTT
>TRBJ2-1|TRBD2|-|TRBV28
CASSFPTTGTSGRYEQFF
TGTGCCAGCAGTTTTCCGACAACCGGGACTAGCGGGAGATATGAGCAGTTCTTC
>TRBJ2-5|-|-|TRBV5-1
CASSLLGSETQYF
TGCGCCAGCAGCTTGCTGGGTAGCGAGACCCAGTACTTC
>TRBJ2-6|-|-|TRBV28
CASSFRGLGANVLTF
TGTGCCAGCAGTTTTCGGGGTCTGGGGGCCAACGTCCTGACTTTC
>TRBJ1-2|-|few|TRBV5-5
CASSPTGAYGYTF
TGTGCCAGCAGCCCGACAGGAGCCTATGGCTACACCTTC
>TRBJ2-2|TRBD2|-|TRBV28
CASSLALAGTGELFF
TGTGCCAGCAGTTTAGCGCTAGCGGGGACCGGGGAGCTGTTTTTT
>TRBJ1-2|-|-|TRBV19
CASSPIEGANYGYTF
TGTGCCAGTAGTCCCATAGAGGGGGCTAACTATGGCTACACCTTC
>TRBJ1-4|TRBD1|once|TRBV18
CASSPDRGRGEKLFF
TGTGCCAGCTCACCGGACAGGGGGCGCGGTGAAAAACTGTTTTTT
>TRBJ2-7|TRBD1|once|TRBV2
CASRRGQGAHEQYF
TGTGCCAGCAGGAGGGGACAGGGGGCCCACGAGCAGTACTTC
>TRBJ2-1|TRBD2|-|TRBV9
CASSPGGTSVLEQFF
TGTGCCAGCAGTCCCGGGGGGACTAGCGTTCTTGAGCAGTTCTTC
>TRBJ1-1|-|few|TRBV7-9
CASGRTGQNTEAFF
TGTGCCAGCGGAAGGACGGGACAGAACACTGAAGCTTTCTTT
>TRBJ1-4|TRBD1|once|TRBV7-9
CASSIPGQGNYEKLFF
TGTGCCAGCAGCATCCCGGGACAGGGAAATTACGAAAAACTGTTTTTT
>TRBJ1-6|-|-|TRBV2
CASCVQGGRDSPLHF
TGTGCCAGCTGTGTACAGGGAGGGCGTGATTCACCCCTCCACTTT
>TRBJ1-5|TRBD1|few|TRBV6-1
CASSEFGGQGFQPQHF
TGTGCCAGCAGTGAATTTGGAGGACAGGGATTTCAGCCCCAGCATTTT
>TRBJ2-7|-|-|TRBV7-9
CASSFLGKQYF
TGTGCCAGCAGCTTCTTGGGCAAGCAGTACTTC
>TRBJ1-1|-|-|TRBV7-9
CASSLVGPSEEAFF
TGTGCCAGCAGCTTAGTGGGGCCCAGCGAGGAAGCTTTCTTT
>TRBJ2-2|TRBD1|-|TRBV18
CASSPGQGDTGELFF
TGTGCCAGCTCACCGGGACAGGGTGACACCGGGGAGCTGTTTTTT
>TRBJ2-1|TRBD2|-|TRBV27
CASSVTSGSSYNEQFF
TGTGCCAGCAGCGTGACTAGCGGGAGCTCCTACAATGAGCAGTTCTTC
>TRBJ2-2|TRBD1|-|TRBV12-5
CASGHRLTGTGPSLNTGELFF
TGTGCTAGTGGCCATCGACTCACCGGGACAGGGCCATCCCTGAACACCGGGGAGCTGTTTTTT
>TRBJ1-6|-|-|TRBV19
CASQGHWDSPLHF
TGTGCCAGTCAGGGGCATTGGGATTCACCCCTCCACTTT
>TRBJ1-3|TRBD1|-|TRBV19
CASSPPGGATGNTIYF
TGTGCCAGTAGCCCTCCAGGGGGCGCGACTGGAAACACCATATATTTT
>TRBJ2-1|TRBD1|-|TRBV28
CASRDRGSYNEQFF
TGTGCCAGCCGGGACAGGGGGTCCTACAATGAGCAGTTCTTC
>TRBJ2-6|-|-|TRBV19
CASSRMRGTGANVLTF
TGTGCCAGTAGTAGGATGCGGGGTACAGGGGCCAACGTCCTGACTTTC
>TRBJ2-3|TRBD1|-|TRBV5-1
CASRSQPSRQGATDTQYF
TGCGCCAGCAGGTCCCAACCATCAAGGCAGGGGGCAACAGATACGCAGTATTTT
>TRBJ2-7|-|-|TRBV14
CASSQNYEQYF
TGTGCCAGCAGCCAAAATTACGAGCAGTACTTC
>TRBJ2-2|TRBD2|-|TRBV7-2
CASSRWNSGRVAGELFF
TGTGCCAGCAGCCGCTGGAATAGCGGGAGGGTGGCCGGGGAGCTGTTTTTT
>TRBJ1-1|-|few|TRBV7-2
CASSFSGMNTEAFF
TGTGCCAGCAGCTTTTCCGGGATGAACACTGAAGCTTTCTTT
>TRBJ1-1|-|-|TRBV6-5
CASSERSNNEAFF
TGTGCCAGCAGTGAGAGGTCGAACAATGAAGCTTTCTTT
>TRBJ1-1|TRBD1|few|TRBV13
CASSGQQGGTEAFF
TGTGCCAGCAGCGGACAACAGGGGGGGACTGAAGCTTTCTTT
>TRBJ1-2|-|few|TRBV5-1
CASSLGHSTNYGYTF
TGCGCCAGCAGCTTGGGTCACAGTACTAACTATGGCTACACCTTC
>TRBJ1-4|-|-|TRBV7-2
CASSLGQVNEKLFF
TGTGCCAGCAGCTTAGGACAGGTTAATGAAAAACTGTTTTTT
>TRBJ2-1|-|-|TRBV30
CAWSASRSNEQFF
TGTGCCTGGAGTGCTAGCAGGAGCAATGAGCAGTTCTTC
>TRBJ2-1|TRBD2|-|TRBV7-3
CASSKTSGRYNEQFF
TGTGCCAGCAGCAAGACTAGCGGGCGGTACAATGAGCAGTTCTTC
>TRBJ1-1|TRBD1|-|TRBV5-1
CASSLGPGQGYTEAFF
TGCGCCAGCAGCTTGGGACCGGGACAGGGGTACACTGAAGCTTTCTTT
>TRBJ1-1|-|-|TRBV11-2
CASSLARGNTEAFF
TGTGCCAGCAGCTTGGCCAGGGGGAACACTGAAGCTTTCTTT
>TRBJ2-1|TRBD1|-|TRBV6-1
CASSGLRDRADNEQFF
TGTGCCAGCAGTGGATTACGGGACAGGGCGGACAATGAGCAGTTCTTC
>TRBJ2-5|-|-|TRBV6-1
CASSENRVGTQYF
TGTGCCAGCAGTGAAAATCGGGTGGGGACCCAGTACTTC
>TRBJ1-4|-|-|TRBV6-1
CASSEQGNGNEKLFF
TGTGCCAGCAGTGAACAGGGGAATGGTAATGAAAAACTGTTTTTT
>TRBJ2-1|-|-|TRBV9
CASSVGFRAGNEQFF
TGTGCCAGCAGCGTAGGTTTCAGGGCGGGAAATGAGCAGTTCTTC
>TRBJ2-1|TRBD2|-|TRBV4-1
CASSQGLAGAYNEQFF
TGCGCCAGCAGCCAAGGACTAGCGGGCGCCTACAATGAGCAGTTCTTC
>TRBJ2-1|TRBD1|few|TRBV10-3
CAITPGQGWNNEQFF
TGTGCCATCACCCCGGGACAGGGATGGAACAATGAGCAGTTCTTC